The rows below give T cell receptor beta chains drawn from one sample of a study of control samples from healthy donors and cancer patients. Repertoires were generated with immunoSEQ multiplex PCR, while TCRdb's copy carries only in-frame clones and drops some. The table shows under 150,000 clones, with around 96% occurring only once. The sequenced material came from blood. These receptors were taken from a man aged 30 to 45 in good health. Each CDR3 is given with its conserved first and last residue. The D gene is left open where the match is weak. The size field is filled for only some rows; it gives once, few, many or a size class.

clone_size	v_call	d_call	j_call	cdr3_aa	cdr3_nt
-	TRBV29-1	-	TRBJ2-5	CSVASGGRETQYF	TGCAGCGTTGCATCGGGGGGCAGAGAGACCCAGTACTTC
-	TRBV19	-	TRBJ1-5	CATQTPGRPLSNQPQHF	TGTGCCACTCAAACCCCGGGCAGGCCATTAAGCAATCAGCCCCAGCATTTT
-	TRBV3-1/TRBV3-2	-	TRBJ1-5	CASSQSRGGRDQPQHF	TGTGCCAGCAGCCAATCCCGAGGGGGGCGCGATCAGCCCCAGCATTTT
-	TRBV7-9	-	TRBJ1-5	CASSLEGYGQPQHF	TGTGCCAGCAGCTTAGAAGGGTATGGTCAGCCCCAGCATTTT
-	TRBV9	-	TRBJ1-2	CASSAPGLNYGYTF	TGTGCCAGCAGCGCACCGGGACTGAACTATGGCTACACCTTC
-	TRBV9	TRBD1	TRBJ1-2	CASSDRGNYGYTF	TGTGCCAGCAGCGACAGGGGTAACTATGGCTACACCTTC
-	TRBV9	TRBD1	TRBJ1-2	CASSSRKGGIGYTF	TGTGCCAGCAGCTCGCGGAAAGGGGGCATTGGCTACACCTTC
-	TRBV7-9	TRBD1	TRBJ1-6	CASSLGQGVSNSPLHF	TGTGCCAGCAGCTTAGGTCAGGGGGTCTCTAATTCACCCCTCCACTTT
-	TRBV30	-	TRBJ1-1	CAWSYVNTEAFF	TGTGCCTGGAGTTACGTCAACACTGAAGCTTTCTTT
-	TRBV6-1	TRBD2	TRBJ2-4	CASSETSGGKAKNIQYF	TGTGCCAGCAGTGAGACTAGCGGGGGTAAGGCCAAAAACATTCAGTACTTC
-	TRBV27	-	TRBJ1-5	CASKEAGNQPQHF	TGTGCCAGCAAGGAGGCAGGAAATCAGCCCCAGCATTTT
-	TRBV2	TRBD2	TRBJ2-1	CASREAGGKQFF	TGTGCCAGCAGGGAAGCGGGGGGAAAGCAGTTCTTC
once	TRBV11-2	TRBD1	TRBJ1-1	CASSPTGRNTEAFF	TGTGCCAGCAGCCCGACAGGGAGGAACACTGAAGCTTTCTTT
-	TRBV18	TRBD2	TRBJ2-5	CASSPRTSGAGETQYF	TGTGCCAGCTCACCTCGGACTAGCGGGGCTGGAGAGACCCAGTACTTC
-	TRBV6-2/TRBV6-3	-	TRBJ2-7	CASSRDYEQYF	TGTGCCAGCAGTAGAGACTACGAGCAGTACTTC
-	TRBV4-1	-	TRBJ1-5	CASSQGRARDLGNQPQHF	TGCGCCAGCAGCCAAGGACGGGCCCGGGACTTGGGCAATCAGCCCCAGCATTTT
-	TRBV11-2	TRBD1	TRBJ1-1	CASRGLQGWPNTEAFF	TGTGCCAGCAGGGGGCTACAGGGGTGGCCGAACACTGAAGCTTTCTTT
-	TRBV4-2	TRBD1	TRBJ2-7	CASSQGDRASPHEQYF	TGTGCCAGCAGCCAAGGGGACAGAGCATCTCCTCATGAGCAGTACTTC
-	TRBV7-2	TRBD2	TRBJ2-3	CASSLGSWGLAGSTDTQYF	TGTGCCAGCAGCTTAGGCTCTTGGGGACTAGCGGGGAGCACAGATACGCAGTATTTT
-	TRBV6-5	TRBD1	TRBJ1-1	CASSYVSTGYGEAFF	TGTGCCAGCAGTTACGTCTCGACAGGGTATGGTGAAGCTTTCTTT
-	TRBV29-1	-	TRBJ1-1	CSVVQGNTEAFF	TGCAGCGTTGTACAGGGGAACACTGAAGCTTTCTTT
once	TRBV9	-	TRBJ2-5	CASSVDRGPPETQYF	TGTGCCAGCAGCGTAGATCGGGGCCCTCCTGAGACCCAGTACTTC
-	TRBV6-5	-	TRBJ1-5	CASRLHRDPNQPQHF	TGTGCCAGCAGACTACACCGGGACCCGAATCAGCCCCAGCATTTT
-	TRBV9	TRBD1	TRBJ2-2	CASSVSGTGTPGELFF	TGTGCCAGCAGCGTTTCCGGGACAGGGACACCCGGGGAGCTGTTTTTT
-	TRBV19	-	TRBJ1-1	CASNRKAEAFF	TGTGCTAGCAACAGGAAAGCAGAAGCTTTCTTT
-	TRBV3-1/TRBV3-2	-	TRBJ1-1	CASSQVWGANTEAFF	TGTGCCAGCAGCCAAGTATGGGGGGCGAACACTGAAGCTTTCTTT
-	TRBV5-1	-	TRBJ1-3	CASSWSGERGNTIYF	TGCGCCAGCAGCTGGAGTGGGGAAAGAGGAAACACCATATATTTT
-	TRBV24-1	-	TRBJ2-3	CATPMKRGTHSTDTQYF	TGTGCCACCCCTATGAAACGGGGGACGCACAGCACAGATACGCAGTATTTT
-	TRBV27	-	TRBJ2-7	CASSLLAGRSYEQYF	TGTGCCAGCAGTTTATTGGCAGGGCGCTCCTACGAGCAGTACTTC